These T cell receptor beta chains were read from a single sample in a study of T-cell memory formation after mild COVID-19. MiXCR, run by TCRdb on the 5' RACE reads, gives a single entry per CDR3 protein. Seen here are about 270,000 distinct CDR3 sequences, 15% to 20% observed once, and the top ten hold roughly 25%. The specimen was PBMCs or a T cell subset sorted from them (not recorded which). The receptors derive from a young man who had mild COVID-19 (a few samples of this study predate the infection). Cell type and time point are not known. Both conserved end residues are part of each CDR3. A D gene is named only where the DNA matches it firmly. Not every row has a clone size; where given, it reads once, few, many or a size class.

cdr3_aa: CASSLGASGTSIGNEQFF
cdr3_nt: TGTGCCAGCAGCTTAGGTGCTTCCGGGACTAGCATTGGTAATGAGCAGTTCTTC
v_call: TRBV12-3/TRBV12-4
j_call: TRBJ2-1
clone_size: -
d_call: TRBD2

cdr3_aa: CASRLQVNTEAFF
cdr3_nt: TGTGCCAGCAGACTCCAGGTGAACACTGAAGCTTTCTTT
v_call: TRBV12-3/TRBV12-4
j_call: TRBJ1-1
clone_size: -
d_call: -

cdr3_aa: CATEDLNREETQYF
cdr3_nt: TGTGCCACCGAAGATTTGAATAGAGAAGAGACCCAGTACTTC
v_call: TRBV12-3/TRBV12-4
j_call: TRBJ2-5
clone_size: -
d_call: -

cdr3_aa: CASSPRVFPYEQYF
cdr3_nt: TGTGCCAGCAGCCCCCGGGTCTTCCCCTACGAGCAGTACTTC
v_call: TRBV9
j_call: TRBJ2-7
clone_size: -
d_call: -

cdr3_aa: CASSTHSWNEQFF
cdr3_nt: TGTGCCAGCAGCACCCACAGTTGGAATGAGCAGTTCTTC
v_call: TRBV7-2
j_call: TRBJ2-1
clone_size: few
d_call: -

cdr3_aa: CASSYSIWGPGQLEQYF
cdr3_nt: TGTGCCAGCAGTTACTCGATATGGGGGCCAGGTCAACTCGAGCAGTACTTC
v_call: TRBV6-5
j_call: TRBJ2-7
clone_size: few
d_call: -

cdr3_aa: CASKRDLYGYTF
cdr3_nt: TGTGCCAGCAAAAGGGATCTCTATGGCTACACCTTC
v_call: TRBV2
j_call: TRBJ1-2
clone_size: few
d_call: -

cdr3_aa: CSVVSSKETQYF
cdr3_nt: TGCAGCGTTGTATCCAGCAAAGAGACCCAGTACTTC
v_call: TRBV29-1
j_call: TRBJ2-5
clone_size: -
d_call: -

cdr3_aa: CASSKGQGYSPLHF
cdr3_nt: TGTGCCAGCAGCAAGGGACAGGGTTATTCACCCCTCCACTTT
v_call: TRBV14
j_call: TRBJ1-6
clone_size: few
d_call: TRBD1

cdr3_aa: CASSLADRIRIQYF
cdr3_nt: TGCGCCAGCAGCTTGGCGGACCGGATAAGGATTCAGTACTTC
v_call: TRBV5-1
j_call: TRBJ2-4
clone_size: few
d_call: -

cdr3_aa: CASSEPGRDGTEAFF
cdr3_nt: TGTGCCAGCAGTGAACCGGGCCGGGATGGCACTGAAGCTTTCTTT
v_call: TRBV25-1
j_call: TRBJ1-1
clone_size: -
d_call: -

cdr3_aa: CASSWGTGPQETQYF
cdr3_nt: TGCGCCAGCAGCTGGGGGACAGGGCCCCAAGAGACCCAGTACTTC
v_call: TRBV5-1
j_call: TRBJ2-5
clone_size: few
d_call: TRBD1

cdr3_aa: CASQGVTGNTIYF
cdr3_nt: TGTGCTAGCCAAGGGGTTACTGGAAACACCATATATTTT
v_call: TRBV6-5
j_call: TRBJ1-3
clone_size: -
d_call: -

cdr3_aa: CASSWMSPNEKLFF
cdr3_nt: TGTGCCAGCAGTTGGATGTCCCCTAATGAAAAACTGTTTTTT
v_call: TRBV27
j_call: TRBJ1-4
clone_size: -
d_call: -

cdr3_aa: CSARVLGARGSPLHF
cdr3_nt: TGCAGTGCTAGAGTCCTCGGAGCGCGTGGTTCACCCCTCCACTTT
v_call: TRBV20-1
j_call: TRBJ1-6
clone_size: few
d_call: -

cdr3_aa: CSVGDTMTQFF
cdr3_nt: TGCAGCGTTGGTGATACAATGACGCAGTTCTTC
v_call: TRBV29-1
j_call: TRBJ2-1
clone_size: -
d_call: -

cdr3_aa: CASSDGQGQYQPQHF
cdr3_nt: TGTGCCAGCAGTGACGGACAGGGCCAGTATCAGCCCCAGCATTTT
v_call: TRBV6-1
j_call: TRBJ1-5
clone_size: -
d_call: TRBD1

cdr3_aa: CASSRHRVEENTESFF
cdr3_nt: TGTGCCAGCAGCCGCCACAGGGTCGAAGAGAACACTGAATCTTTCTTT
v_call: TRBV11-1
j_call: TRBJ1-1
clone_size: -
d_call: -